The source of this T cell receptor (beta chain) is a study of blood T cells in healthy people across ages. The extraction recovered at least 5.5 micrograms of total RNA per sample. V lost 1 base and J 3 bases, leaving 11 bases between the germline ends. CDR3 length: 15 amino acids. CDR1 is SGHAT and CDR2 is FQNNGV in the germline V gene. Together with a sample-barcoded 5' primer, a J-beta primer mix was included in a second PCR lasting about 7 to 12 cycles. The study obtained at least 2.5 million CDR3-containing paired-end reads from every sample. TCRdb processed the 5' RACE reads anew with MiXCR; each CDR3 protein has one entry. The data show approximately 490,000 distinct CDR3 sequences, about 25% seen once. This sample also appeared in a second study, on T cells of mothers and their children. This second report adds: Donors comprised a few healthy Caucasian mothers plus their six children. The authors identified no persistent microchimeric T cell clones.

V is TRBV11-2 and J is TRBJ2-3; D remains unclear. This TCR was sampled from a boy aged 10-17 years in good health. The specimen was blood. The CDR3 bases are TGTGCCAGCAGCTTAGTTTCGGTTTTAACAGATACGCAGTATTTT. Protein sequence: CASSLVSVLTDTQYF.